The source of this T cell receptor beta chain is a study of monozygotic twins with inflammatory bowel disease. UMIs that had a 6-nucleotide sample barcode were put in using template switching. TCRdb reworked the 5' RACE reads into one entry per CDR3 protein, no DNA. This sample's table has tens of thousands of distinct CDR3 sequences. About this clonotype itself: The antigen remains undetermined.

Study-level points and caveats: Data gave no support to a single strong signal or clonotype associated with IBD.

The germline V gene encodes CDR1 ENHRY and CDR2 SYGVKD. The CDR3 totals 12 residues. The chain employs TRBV10-3 and TRBJ1-3; the D gene TCRdb calls, TRBD1, cannot be checked with no DNA. The specimen sequenced was blood. The clonotype comes from a human donor with ulcerative colitis or Crohn's disease, or a healthy co-twin of an affected twin (not recorded which). The CDR3 is CAIWTAGNTIYF.